This note documents a single TCR beta chain sequence. These data come from a study of blood T cell repertoires in COVID-19. Study in general: Acute-phase and convalescent COVID-19 samples originated in the United States, Italy and Spain. PBMCs, B-cell-depleted T cells, or T cells provided the cDNA or gDNA that made up the material.

In the original processing: Reference gene primer amplification yielded estimated nucleated cell counts. TCRdb's table, derived via immunoSEQ multiplex PCR, lists solely in-frame clones and lacks some. The V and J calls and clone size are taken from that table; D and trimming were inferred from the DNA. The table has around 150,000 clones, around 93% seen once; the top ten hold approximately 4.6%. V lost 1 base, J lost 14 bases, and 9 bases lay in between. Germline lookup yields CDR1 MNHEY and CDR2 SMNVEV (reference sequence). This CDR3 is 11 amino acids long. This chain links TRBV27 with TRBJ2-1; perhaps TRBD2 as D (5 bases). Material for sequencing was peripheral blood. This TCR derives from a woman in her forties or fifties with acute or convalescent COVID-19. The CDR3 region has the DNA TGTGCCAGCAGTTTATATTTCGGGGAGTTCTTC. Encoded protein: CASSLYFGEFF.